Listed here is a single T cell receptor beta chain. Its antigen is not identified. These data originate in a study of T cell responses to AZD1222 COVID-19 vaccine. The junction had 4 bases not matched to a gene; V was cut back by 3 bases and J by 5 bases. CDR1 SGDLS and CDR2 YYNGEE come from the germline V gene. This CDR3 region has 14 residues. Using immunoSEQ multiplex PCR, the repertoire was profiled, and TCRdb retains in-frame clones only, with some absent. The sample lists 150,000 to 160,000 clones; 70% to 90% were seen once. Overall study findings and caveats: No repertoire was sampled before or during the peak T cell response, only after it. At baseline, just a handful of AZD1222 recipients tested seropositive. Spike was spanned by vaccine-associated CD4 TCRs, which were dominant at 160-218 and 743-854. Clonal diversity was possibly underestimated, and white British individuals and females predominated among donors.

The sample here was peripheral blood, taken after recovery from COVID-19. This clonotype originated in an adult who had recovered from COVID-19. This sequence joins TRBV9 and TRBJ1-2; 10 bases fit TRBD1. CDR3 residues: CASSARQGAYGYTF. The CDR3 nucleotides read TGTGCCAGCAGCGCCAGACAGGGGGCGTATGGCTACACCTTC.